The next 24 T cell receptor beta chains were all read from a single sample in a study of T cell responses to AZD1222 COVID-19 vaccine. The repertoire was sequenced with immunoSEQ multiplex PCR; TCRdb's copy has only in-frame clones and lacks some. Among roughly 160,000 clones, approximately 90% were seen once, and the ten largest hold approximately 2%. The source was peripheral blood, collected on day 0 of AZD1222 vaccination. These TCRs come from an adult in good health.

CDR3 loop: CASSISGIPSGNTIYF. DNA of the CDR3: TGTGCCAGTAGTATAAGCGGGATCCCCTCTGGAAACACCATATATTTT. The chain links TRBV19 to TRBJ1-3; no clear D. Germline CDR1 LNHDA, CDR2 SQIVND (reference sequence). The V end lost 2 bases, the J end lost 0 bases, and 11 bases lay between the germline ends. This CDR3 contains 16 residues.

The chain carries TRBV21-1 and TRBJ1-1. TRBV21-1 is described as a pseudogene. The CDR3 is 18 residues long. The chain's CDR3 is CASSRTPNEGGENTEAFF. DNA of the CDR3: TGTGCCAGCAGCCGGACCCCGAACGAGGGAGGGGAGAACACTGAAGCTTTCTTT.

The count of this clone is one. The rearrangement links TRBV3-1 (or the pseudogene TRBV3-2) to TRBJ1-1; perhaps TRBD1 as D (5 bases). The V gene lost 8 bases and the J gene lost 3 bases, with 13 bases spanning the gap. The germline CDR1 and CDR2 sequences are LGHDT and YNNKEL (reference sequence). This CDR3 spans 13 amino acids. This CDR3 reads CASRYGGDTEAFF. Written as DNA, the CDR3 is TGTGCCAGCCGGTACGGAGGGGACACTGAAGCTTTCTTT.

The chain has TRBV12-3 or TRBV12-4 and TRBJ2-2; D uncertain. The V end was cut by 2 bases, the J end by 13 bases, with 8 bases between. CDR3 size: 11 residues. CDR3 protein: CASSLKAGLFF. The CDR3 region has the DNA TGTGCCAGCAGTTTAAAAGCAGGGCTGTTTTTT.

This chain connects TRBV27 to TRBJ1-5; D gene uncertain. This CDR3 is 15 amino acids long. V was clipped by 0 bases and J by 6 bases, with 12 bases between them. CDR1 and CDR2 from the germline V gene are MNHEY and SMNVEV (reference sequence). The DNA for the CDR3 is TGTGCCAGCAGTTTATCGATAGTGTTAGGTCAGCCCCAGCATTTT. It is translated as CASSLSIVLGQPQHF.

On this clone: The junction departs from the called germline gene at one end, perhaps through a read error. J is TRBJ1-6 and V is TRBV27, with D hard to call. The CDR3 consists of 15 residues. Germline loops: CDR1 MNHEY, CDR2 SMNVEV (reference sequence). CDR3 in amino acids: CASSLSSRRDSPLHF. The CDR3 bases are TGTGCCAGCAGCTTATCGTCCCGTCGGGATTCACCCCTCCACTTT.

V gene TRBV12-5 combines with J gene TRBJ1-5; D uncertain. The CDR3 sequence is 12 residues long. Germline V gene data show CDR1 as LGHNT and CDR2 as FRNRAP. The V and J ends lost 3 bases and 5 bases respectively, with 5 bases between them. The CDR3 here is CASGLDDQPQHF. The CDR3 DNA sequence: TGTGCTAGTGGTTTAGACGATCAGCCCCAGCATTTT.

The chain recombines TRBV18 with TRBJ1-2; D may be TRBD1 (5 bases). V shed 3 bases and J shed 1 base, with 15 bases lying between them. CDR1 and CDR2 from the germline V gene are KGHSH and LQKENI. This CDR3 has 16 amino acids. Written as DNA, the CDR3 is TGTGCCAGCTCACCTGCTACCGGGACGGATAACTATGGCTACACCTTC. This translates into CASSPATGTDNYGYTF.

V gene TRBV27 combines with J gene TRBJ1-4; a possible D gene is TRBD1 (5 bases). The CDR3 runs 13 residues. V lost 8 bases and J 7 bases, leaving 14 bases between the germline ends. Germline V lookup: CDR1 MNHEY, CDR2 SMNVEV (reference sequence). CDR3 bases: TGTGCCAGCTGCAGGGTGGGAAGTGAAAAACTGTTTTTT. It specifies CASCRVGSEKLFF.

The sample holds one count of this clone. V is TRBV28 and J is TRBJ1-2; tentative D call: TRBD1 (5 bases). Germline V gene lookup returns CDR1 MDHEN and CDR2 SYDVKM. Trimming pared 4 bases from V and 8 bases from J, leaving 20 bases between. The CDR3 has 15 amino acids. The DNA of the CDR3 is TGTGCCAGCAGTTCCCGGGACGGGGCAAAGAGGGGCTACACCTTC. Protein product: CASSSRDGAKRGYTF.

V gene TRBV6-5 combines with J gene TRBJ1-1; 8 nucleotides agree with TRBD1. The CDR3 spans 14 residues. J gave up 1 base and V 9 bases, and 7 bases lay outside the gene matches. Germline V gene data show CDR1 as MNHEY and CDR2 as SVGAGI. CDR3 protein: CASQGARGNTEAFF. The CDR3, as DNA: TGTGCCAGTCAGGGGGCGCGGGGGAACACTGAAGCTTTCTTT.

The rearrangement joins TRBV3-1 (or the pseudogene TRBV3-2) to TRBJ2-5, with 7 bases identical to TRBD2. Germline CDR1 LGHDT, CDR2 YNNKEL (reference sequence). The length of the CDR3 is 17 residues. V lost 4 bases to trimming and J lost 2 bases; unmatched junction nucleotides: 13. CDR3 loop: CASSPSYQRGGQETQYF. CDR3 DNA sequence: TGTGCCAGCAGCCCGTCGTACCAGAGGGGAGGGCAAGAGACCCAGTACTTC.

The chain is built from TRBV30 and TRBJ2-1; TRBD2 matches 8 bases. Trimming removed 0 bases from V and 13 bases from J; junction bases left unmatched: 8. CDR1 and CDR2 from the germline V gene are GTSNPN and SVGIG (reference sequence). The CDR3 has 13 residues. Here the CDR3 reads CAWSVSFGGDQFF. The CDR3 DNA sequence: TGTGCCTGGAGTGTCTCGTTCGGGGGGGACCAGTTCTTC.

This rearrangement joins TRBV7-2 to TRBJ2-7; D not resolved. The germline V gene encodes CDR1 SGHTA and CDR2 FQGNSA. The CDR3 loop spans 15 amino acids. With 1 base removed from V and 6 bases from J, the gap between germline ends came to 16 bases. The chain's CDR3 is CASSLGSPQTSEQYF. CDR3 bases: TGTGCCAGCAGCTTAGGTAGCCCTCAGACCTCCGAGCAGTACTTC. The whole variable domain, remainder taken from reference TRBV7-2 and TRBJ2-7, is GAGVSQSPSNKVTEKGKDVELRCDPISGHTALYWYRQSLGQGLEFLIYFQGNSAPDKSGLPSDRFSAERTGGSVSTLTIQRTQQEDSAVYLCASSLGSPQTSEQYFGPGTRLTVT.

The chain links TRBV19 to TRBJ1-2; 8 nucleotides match TRBD1. Per germline, CDR1 LNHDA and CDR2 SQIVND (reference sequence). V shed 5 bases and J 6 bases; nucleotides not matched to a gene: 8. CDR3 length: 14 residues. CDR3 sequence: CASSPTGVENGYTF. Here the CDR3 DNA reads TGTGCCAGTAGTCCGACAGGGGTCGAGAATGGCTACACCTTC.

This clone has just one count. The chain couples TRBV7-8 to TRBJ2-7, with TRBD1 matching 7 bases. The CDR3 runs 17 residues. V shed 5 bases and J 4 bases; nucleotides not matched to a gene: 17. CDR1 and CDR2 from the germline V gene are SGHVS and FQNEAQ. CDR3 region: CASSDRQGPRLAYEQYF. The CDR3 DNA reads TGTGCCAGCAGCGATAGACAGGGCCCACGGCTCGCATACGAGCAGTACTTC.

This chain connects TRBV19 to TRBJ1-5; D remains ambiguous. Germline V gives CDR1 LNHDA, CDR2 SQIVND (reference sequence). The V and J ends lost 3 bases and 7 bases respectively, with 13 bases between them. The CDR3 sequence is 14 residues long. The CDR3 protein is CASSMGLKLQPQHF. For the CDR3, the DNA is TGTGCCAGTAGTATGGGGTTGAAATTGCAGCCCCAGCATTTT.

Only one count was recorded for this clone. The chain recombines TRBV7-2 with TRBJ1-1; D uncertain. Trimming removed 4 bases from V and 4 bases from J, with 10 bases in between. The germline CDR1 and CDR2 sequences are SGHTA and FQGNSA. This CDR3 region has 13 residues. The CDR3 bases are TGTGCCAGCAGCTCACTTGGGATCACTGAAGCTTTCTTT. Residues: CASSSLGITEAFF.

The chain carries TRBV20-1 and TRBJ2-1, with D tentatively TRBD2 (7 bases). V gave up 3 bases and J gave up 5 bases, with 23 bases separating them. The germline V gene encodes CDR1 DFQATT and CDR2 SNEGSKA (reference sequence). The CDR3 is made up of 17 amino acids. The CDR3 region has the DNA TGCAGTGCTAGTAGACAAACCCCCGGGGGGCTGGACAATGAGCAGTTCTTC. It is translated as CSASRQTPGGLDNEQFF.

The chain uses TRBV6-1 and TRBJ1-1; D unclear. The V gene lost 0 bases and the J gene lost 11 bases, with 7 bases spanning the gap. Per the germline V gene, CDR1 is MNHNS and CDR2 is SASEGT. CDR3 size: 11 residues. This CDR3 reads CASSEAVSAFF. The CDR3 DNA sequence: TGTGCCAGCAGTGAAGCGGTCTCGGCTTTCTTT.

Points on this clone: At one of its ends the junction is not consistent with the germline gene, which may arise from a read error. The chain carries TRBV4-3 and TRBJ1-2; no reliable D call. There are 13 residues in the CDR3. Germline V gene sequence: CDR1 LGHNA, CDR2 YSLEER. CDR3 bases: TGCGCCAGCAGCCAAGTCGTCGGGCAGGCCAAATCTTTC. Translating it yields CASSQVVGQAKSF.

This chain connects TRBV15 to TRBJ2-7; no clear D gene. This CDR3 region has 14 residues. The V gene lost 0 bases and the J gene lost 5 bases, with 11 bases spanning the gap. Germline CDR1 is LNHNV and CDR2 is YYDKDF (reference sequence). CDR3 coding DNA: TGTGCCACCAGCAGAGATTTTAAGTCCGACGAGCAGTACTTC. It is translated as CATSRDFKSDEQYF. Full variable domain (missing parts from reference TRBV15 and TRBJ2-7): DAMVIQNPRYQVTQFGKPVTLSCSQTLNHNVMYWYQQKSSQAPKLLFHYYDKDFNNEADTPDNFQSRRPNTSFCFLDIRSPGLGDTAMYLCATSRDFKSDEQYFGPGTRLTVT.

The chain combines TRBV11-2 with TRBJ2-7; the D is unclear. The CDR3 runs to 12 residues. V was shortened by 1 base and J by 6 bases, with 7 bases between the two germline ends. Per the germline V gene, CDR1 is SGHAT and CDR2 is FQNNGV. The CDR3 nucleotides read TGTGCCAGCAGCTTAGGAAGTGGCGAGCAGTACTTC. Its translation: CASSLGSGEQYF.

V is TRBV2 and J is TRBJ1-3, with D unclear. This CDR3 has 14 amino acids. V lost 2 bases and J lost 7, with 12 bases in between. Germline assignment: CDR1 SNHLY and CDR2 FYNNEI. The DNA for the CDR3 is TGTGCCAGCAGTGAAAGGAGGTCGGGGAACACCATATATTTT. Translating gives CASSERRSGNTIYF.